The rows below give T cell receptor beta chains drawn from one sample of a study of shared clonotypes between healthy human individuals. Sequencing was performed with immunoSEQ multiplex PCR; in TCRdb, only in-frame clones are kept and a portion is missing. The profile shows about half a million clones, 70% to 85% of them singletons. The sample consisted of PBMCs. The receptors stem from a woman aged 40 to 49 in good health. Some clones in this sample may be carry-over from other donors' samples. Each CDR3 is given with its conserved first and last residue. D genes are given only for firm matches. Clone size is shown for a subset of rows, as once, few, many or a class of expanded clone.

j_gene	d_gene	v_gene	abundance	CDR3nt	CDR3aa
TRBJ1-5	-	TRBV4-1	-	TGTGCCAGCAGCCAAGGGGACGGTCAGCCCCAGCATTTT	CASSQGDGQPQHF
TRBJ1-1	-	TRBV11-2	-	TGTGCCAGCAGCTCTACCGGCCAGGGCCTGAACACTGAAGCTTTCTTT	CASSSTGQGLNTEAFF
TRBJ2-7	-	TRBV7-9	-	TGTGCCAGCAGCAACCGCCCAGCCATCTACGAGCAGTACTTC	CASSNRPAIYEQYF
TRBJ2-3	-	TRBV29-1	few	TGCAGCGTTGTGAGGCAGGGGGGGGCAGATACGCAGTATTTT	CSVVRQGGADTQYF
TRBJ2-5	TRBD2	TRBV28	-	TGTGCCAGCAGCACCGGACTAGCGGGTCCTCGGATGACCCAGTACTTC	CASSTGLAGPRMTQYF
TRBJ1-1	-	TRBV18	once	TGTGCCAGCTCACAGCAGGCGGGGGACACTGAAGCTTTCTTT	CASSQQAGDTEAFF
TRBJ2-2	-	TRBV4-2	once	TGTGCCAGCAGCCAAGATCATAGGGGAGCCGGGGAGCTGTTTTTT	CASSQDHRGAGELFF
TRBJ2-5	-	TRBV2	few	TGTGCCAGCATCCGGCAGCAAGAGACCCAGTACTTC	CASIRQQETQYF
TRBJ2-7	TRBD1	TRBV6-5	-	TGTGCCAGCAGTTACTCAAGGGACAGGATCCACGAGCAGTACTTC	CASSYSRDRIHEQYF
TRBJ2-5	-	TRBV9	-	TGTGCCAGCAGCTGGTCTTGGAGGTACCAAGAGACCCAGTACTTC	CASSWSWRYQETQYF
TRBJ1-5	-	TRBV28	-	TGTGCCAGCAGTTCGGGGGCTGTCGGCAATCAGCCCCAGCATTTT	CASSSGAVGNQPQHF
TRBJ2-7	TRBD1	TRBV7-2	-	TGTGCCAGCAGCTATAGGGGGCTGGAGCAGTACTTC	CASSYRGLEQYF
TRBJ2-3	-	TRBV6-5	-	TGTGCCAGCAGAGTGGGCAGGGAGTCAGATACGCAGTATTTT	CASRVGRESDTQYF
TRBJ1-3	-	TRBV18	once	TGTGCCAGCTCACCGGTGACAGACTCTGGAAACACCATATATTTT	CASSPVTDSGNTIYF
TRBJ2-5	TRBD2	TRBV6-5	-	TGTGCCAGTAAAGGGACTAGCGTGGAGACCCAGTACTTC	CASKGTSVETQYF
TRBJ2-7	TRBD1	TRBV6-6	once	TGTGCCACCCGGACAGGGTCCTACGAGCAGTACTTC	CATRTGSYEQYF
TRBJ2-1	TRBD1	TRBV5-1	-	TGCGCCAGCAGCACGAACCGGGACAGGAAGTTCTTC	CASSTNRDRKFF
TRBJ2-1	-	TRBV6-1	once	TGTGCCAGCAGTGAATTGAGGGGAAGCAATGAGCAGTTCTTC	CASSELRGSNEQFF
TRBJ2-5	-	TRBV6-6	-	TGTGCCAGCACCCGTTTACGTGGGGGGCGAGAGACCCAGTACTTC	CASTRLRGGRETQYF
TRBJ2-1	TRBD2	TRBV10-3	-	TGTGCCATCAGTGAGGCCGGACTAGCGGGAGCGAATGAGCAGTTCTTC	CAISEAGLAGANEQFF
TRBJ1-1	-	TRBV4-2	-	TGTGCCAGCAGCCAAGAGATAAGCAGTTCTGAGACTGAAGCTTTCTTT	CASSQEISSSETEAFF
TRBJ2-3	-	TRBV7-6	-	TGTGCCAGCAGCCTAGGGGCGGCCGGGGGCACAGATACGCAGTATTTT	CASSLGAAGGTDTQYF
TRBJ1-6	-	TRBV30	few	TGTGCCTGGAGTGGGAGGGGCAATTCACCCCTCCACTTT	CAWSGRGNSPLHF
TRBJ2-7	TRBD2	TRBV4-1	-	TGCGCCAGCAGCCAGACTAGCGGTCAGAGGCGGGAGCAGTACTTC	CASSQTSGQRREQYF
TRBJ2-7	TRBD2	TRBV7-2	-	TGTGCCAGCAGCTTAATAGCGGGCTCCTACGAGCAGTACTTC	CASSLIAGSYEQYF
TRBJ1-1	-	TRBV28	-	TGTGCCAGCAGCCCGGGGATGAACACTGAAGCTTTCTTT	CASSPGMNTEAFF
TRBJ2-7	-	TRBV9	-	TGTGCCAGCAGCCCCCGGAGGGGTAGCTCCTACGAGCAGTACTTC	CASSPRRGSSYEQYF
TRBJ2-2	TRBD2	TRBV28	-	TGTGCCAGCAGTATCCCGCTCCGTAGCGGGAGAGGCACCGGGGAGCTGTTTTTT	CASSIPLRSGRGTGELFF
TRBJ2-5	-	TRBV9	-	TGTGCCAGCAGCGTAGCAGGTCTAGAGACCCAGTACTTC	CASSVAGLETQYF
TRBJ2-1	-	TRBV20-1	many	TGCAGTGCTAGTCCGGAGGATGAGCAGTTCTTC	CSASPEDEQFF
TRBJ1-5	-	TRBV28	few	TGTGCCAGCCAGACAGATAGCAATCAGCCCCAGCATTTT	CASQTDSNQPQHF
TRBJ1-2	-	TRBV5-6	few	TGTGCCAGCAGCTCAGACAGCTATGGCTACACCTTC	CASSSDSYGYTF
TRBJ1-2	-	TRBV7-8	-	TGTGCCAGCAGCTTAGGGCTGCAATTCTATGGCTACACCTTC	CASSLGLQFYGYTF
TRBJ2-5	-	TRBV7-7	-	TGTGCTAGCAGCTTTGGTGGGGCGGGAGAGACCCAGTACTTC	CASSFGGAGETQYF
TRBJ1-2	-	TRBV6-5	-	TGTGCCAGCAGGCGGGGGAACTATGGCTACACCTTC	CASRRGNYGYTF
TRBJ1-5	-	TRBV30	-	TGTGCCTGGAGTGTCCGGGACGATCAGCCCCAGCATTTT	CAWSVRDDQPQHF
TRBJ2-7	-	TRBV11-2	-	TGTGCCAGCAGCTTAAACCCGGCTCGAGGTTACGAGCAGTACTTC	CASSLNPARGYEQYF
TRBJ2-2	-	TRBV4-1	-	TGCGCCAGCAGCCCACAACTCGGGGGGAACACCGGGGAGCTGTTTTTT	CASSPQLGGNTGELFF
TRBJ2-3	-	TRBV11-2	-	TGTGCCAGCAGCTTATATTGGCAGGGCAGCACAGATACGCAGTATTTT	CASSLYWQGSTDTQYF
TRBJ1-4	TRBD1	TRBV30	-	TGTGCCTCACAGGGGGCTGAGACTAATGAAAAACTGTTTTTT	CASQGAETNEKLFF
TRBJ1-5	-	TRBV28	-	TGTGCCAGCAGTTCACAGGGTGGGGCCAATCAGCCCCAGCATTTT	CASSSQGGANQPQHF
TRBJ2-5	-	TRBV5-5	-	TGTGCCAGCAGCCCGACGGGCCCTCCTGAGGAGACCCAGTACTTC	CASSPTGPPEETQYF
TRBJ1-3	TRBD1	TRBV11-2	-	TGTGCCAGCAGCCTTGGACAGGCTGGAAACACCATATATTTT	CASSLGQAGNTIYF
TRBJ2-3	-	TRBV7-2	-	TGTGCCAGCAGCTTAGTTTCGGATCACACAGATACGCAGTATTTT	CASSLVSDHTDTQYF
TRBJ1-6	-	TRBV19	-	TGTGCCAGTAACCCGGGACTGCCGAATTCACCCCTCCACTTT	CASNPGLPNSPLHF
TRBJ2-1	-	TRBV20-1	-	TGCAGCCTCCTCCGCAATGAGCAGTTCTTC	CSLLRNEQFF
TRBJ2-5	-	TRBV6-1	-	TGTGCCAGCAGTGAAGTTCCGTCCAGAACGGCCCAGTACTTC	CASSEVPSRTAQYF